This TCR beta chain was captured in a study of cytomegalovirus exposure and HLA in healthy donors. Turning to the study itself: Unique TCRs numbering around 80 million, obtained from HLA-typed donors, made up an early data release.

Worth noting for this clone: Its antigen is unidentified.

V shed 1 base and J 6 bases; nucleotides not matched to a gene: 6. This CDR3 comprises 14 residues. Germline-derived CDR1 and CDR2 are KGHSH and LQKENI. Findings and caveats of the study: In a later analysis, donors in an Asian-associated ancestry cluster reportedly had fewer N-insertions in productive TCRs than the cohort mean. The study listed roughly 160 cytomegalovirus-associated TCR beta chains. Other equally common chains were less clonally expanded than HLA-associated TCR beta chains, a later analysis showed.

The PCR used 60 Vbeta and 13 Jbeta primers. Using immunoSEQ multiplex PCR, the repertoire was profiled, and TCRdb retains in-frame clones only, with some absent. The sample lists more than 90,000 clones; around 75% were seen once. The specimen sequenced was PBMCs. The clonotype comes from a woman in her 30s in good health and CMV-seronegative. The chain has TRBV18 and TRBJ2-7, with 7 positions matching TRBD1. CDR3: CASSPRQGEGEQYF. The CDR3 DNA sequence: TGTGCCAGCTCACCACGGCAGGGGGAAGGCGAGCAGTACTTC.